This is a list of T cell receptor beta chains from one sample in a study of regulatory T cells in long-lasting Graves disease. TCRdb reprocessed the multiplex PCR reads with MiXCR, giving one entry per CDR3 protein. The table has about 290,000 distinct CDR3 sequences, around 23% seen once. The source was peripheral blood mononuclear cells (PBMCs), collected when the disease was refractory, from a patient treated with antithyroid drugs. The receptors were sampled from a female donor with Graves disease. Both conserved end residues are part of each CDR3. The order of the fields is J gene, clone size, V gene, D gene, CDR3 DNA, CDR3 protein. A D gene is named only where the DNA matches it firmly. The size field is filled for only some rows; it gives once, few, many or a size class.

>TRBJ2-1|few|TRBV6-9|.
TGTGCCAGCAGTTACCATACTACAGGAGCCAATGAGCAGTTCTTC
CASSYHTTGANEQFF
>TRBJ2-1|.|TRBV30|TRBD2
TGTGCCTGGAGTCTAGCGGCGGGCAATGAGCAGTTCTTC
CAWSLAAGNEQFF
>TRBJ1-1|many|TRBV6-2/TRBV6-3|TRBD1
TGTGCCAGCGGGGGACAGGGCTCGCTATTGAACACTGAAGCTTTCTTT
CASGGQGSLLNTEAFF
>TRBJ2-5|few|TRBV6-2/TRBV6-3|TRBD1
TGTGCCAGCAGAGGGGGCAGCTTCCAAGAGACCCAGTACTTC
CASRGGSFQETQYF
>TRBJ1-1|.|TRBV29-1|.
TGCAGCGTTGTAGGCGATGCCACTGAAGCTTTCTTT
CSVVGDATEAFF
>TRBJ2-4|many|TRBV28|TRBD1
TGTGCCAGCAGTCCCCTGAAACAGGGGGCCATAGCCAAAAACATTCAGTACTTC
CASSPLKQGAIAKNIQYF
>TRBJ2-5|few|TRBV7-2|.
TGTGCCAGCAGCTTAGCGGTTGTGGATGAGACCCAGTACTTC
CASSLAVVDETQYF
>TRBJ2-4|few|TRBV4-1|.
TGCGCCAGCAGCTTAGGCGGACACATTCAGTACTTC
CASSLGGHIQYF
>TRBJ2-5|.|TRBV19|TRBD2
TGTGCCAGTAGTATGAGGGAGGGGACCCAGTACTTC
CASSMREGTQYF
>TRBJ2-7|.|TRBV20-1|.
TGCAGTGCCAGTCAGGACTACGAGCAGTACTTC
CSASQDYEQYF
>TRBJ2-2|.|TRBV9|TRBD2
TGTGCCAGCAGCGTAGGCGGGGGGGGCACCGGGGAGCTGTTTTTT
CASSVGGGGTGELFF
>TRBJ1-2|many|TRBV2|.
TGTGCCAGCACAAGGAACAGGGAGATGGGCTACACCTTC
CASTRNREMGYTF
>TRBJ1-3|.|TRBV7-2|.
TGTGCCAGCAGCTTAGCATCAGCTCACTCTGGAAACGCCATATATTTT
CASSLASAHSGNAIYF